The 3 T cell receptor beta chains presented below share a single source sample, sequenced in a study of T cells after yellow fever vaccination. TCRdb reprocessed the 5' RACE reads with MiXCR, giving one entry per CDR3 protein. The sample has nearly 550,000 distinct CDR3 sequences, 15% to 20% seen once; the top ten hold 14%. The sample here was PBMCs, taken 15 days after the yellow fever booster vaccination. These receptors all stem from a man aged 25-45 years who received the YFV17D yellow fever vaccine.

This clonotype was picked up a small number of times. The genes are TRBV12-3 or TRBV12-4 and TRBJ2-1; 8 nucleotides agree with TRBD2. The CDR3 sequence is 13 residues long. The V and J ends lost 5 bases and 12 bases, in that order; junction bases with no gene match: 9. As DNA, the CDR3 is TGTGCCAGCAGTCTCACAGGACTAGCTGGGCAGTTCTTC. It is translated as CASSLTGLAGQFF.

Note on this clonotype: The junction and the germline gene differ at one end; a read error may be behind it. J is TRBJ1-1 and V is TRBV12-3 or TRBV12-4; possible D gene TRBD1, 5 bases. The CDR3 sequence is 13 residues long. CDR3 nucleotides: TGTGCCAGCAGTTTAAAATTTCCGGGGCGGGTTATCTTT. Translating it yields CASSLKFPGRVIF.

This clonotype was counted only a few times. The CDR3 is CASSVLLQGSTGELFF. CDR3 nucleotide sequence: TGCGCCAGCAGCGTACTTCTACAGGGAAGCACCGGGGAGCTGTTTTTT. V is TRBV5-1 and J is TRBJ2-2; a possible D gene is TRBD1 (6 bases). Germline CDR1 and CDR2: SGHRS and YFSETQ. Deletions cut 4 bases from V and 4 bases from J, with 17 bases between. The CDR3 contains 16 residues.